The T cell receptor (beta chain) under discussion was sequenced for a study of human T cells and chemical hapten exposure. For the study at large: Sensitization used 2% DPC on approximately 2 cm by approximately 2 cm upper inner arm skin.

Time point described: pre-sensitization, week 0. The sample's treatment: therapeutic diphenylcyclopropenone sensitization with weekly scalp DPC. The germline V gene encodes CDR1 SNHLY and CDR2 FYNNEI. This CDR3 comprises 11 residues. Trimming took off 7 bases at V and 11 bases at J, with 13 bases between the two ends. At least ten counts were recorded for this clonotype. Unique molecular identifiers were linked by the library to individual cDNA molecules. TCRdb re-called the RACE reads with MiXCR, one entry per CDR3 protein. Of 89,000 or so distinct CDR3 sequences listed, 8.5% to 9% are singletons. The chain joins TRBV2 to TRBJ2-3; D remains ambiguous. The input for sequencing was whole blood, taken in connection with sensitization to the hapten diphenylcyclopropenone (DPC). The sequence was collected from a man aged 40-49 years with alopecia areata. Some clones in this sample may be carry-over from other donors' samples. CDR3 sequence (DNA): TGTGCCAGCACCCAGGCCGCCCGGCAGTATTTT. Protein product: CASTQAARQYF.